This T cell receptor (beta chain) stems from a study of shared clonotypes between healthy human individuals. Original processing methods: For the immunoSEQ data, sequences were junction-only without quality scores, so filtering differed. The repertoire was sequenced with immunoSEQ multiplex PCR; TCRdb's copy has only in-frame clones and lacks some. V, J and clone size reflect that table, while D and trimming were determined from the DNA. The table has 2 million to 3 million clones, approximately 93% seen once. Among the donors, all were Caucasian adults who lived in Nashville, Tennessee. Study outcomes and limitations: It was the non-shared clonotypes that had lower generation probabilities than clonotypes shared by all four donors. Sample collection involved blood only; tissue repertoires are likely different.

As regards this clone: Its antigen remains unknown.

What was sequenced was naive CD4+ T cells from PBMCs. The subset here: CD45RA+ positively selected. This TCR came from a man between 18 and 35 years old in good health. Some clones in this sample may be carry-over from other donors' samples.

CDR3 sequence: CASSERGQGGYGYTF. The CDR3 DNA follows: TGTGCCAGCAGTGAAAGGGGACAAGGGGGCTATGGCTACACCTTC. The chain has TRBV6-1 and TRBJ1-2; possibly TRBD1 for D (6 bases). Germline loops: CDR1 MNHNS, CDR2 SASEGT. CDR3 length: 15 residues. The ends were cut back, 2 bases at V and 4 bases at J, with 14 bases in the middle.